This T cell receptor (beta chain) was sequenced during a study of shared clonotypes between healthy human individuals. Sequenced by immunoSEQ multiplex PCR; TCRdb stores in-frame clones only, minus some. The table shows around 510,000 clones, with 90% to 96% occurring only once. Sequences were obtained from naive CD4+ T cells sorted from blood. Subset denoted: CD45RA+ positively selected. The TCR originated in a woman aged 25 to 39 in good health.

CDR3 DNA: TGTGCCAGCAGCCAGGTCCGGGGCGCGGCCGGGGAGCTGTTTTTT. Its protein product is CASSQVRGAAGELFF. The chain has TRBV5-6 and TRBJ2-2, with D perhaps given as TRBD1 or TRBD2 (5 bases each). Germline values: CDR1 SGHDT, CDR2 YYEEEE. V was cut by 4 bases and J by 6 bases, with 16 bases left in between. The CDR3 extends over 15 amino acids.